Following are 31 T cell receptor beta chains from one sample sequenced in a study of cytomegalovirus exposure and HLA in healthy donors. Primers included in the PCR were 60 Vbeta and 13 Jbeta primers. The repertoire was sequenced with immunoSEQ multiplex PCR; TCRdb's copy has only in-frame clones and lacks some. There are about 92,000 clones in the sample; more than 60% occur only once, and less than 9.5% lies in the top ten. The specimen sequenced was PBMCs. The receptor set was obtained from a man in his fifties in good health and CMV-seropositive.

This chain joins TRBV11-2 and TRBJ2-5, with TRBD2 matching over 7 bases. CDR3 size: 14 residues. Germline V CDR1 and CDR2: SGHAT, FQNNGV. V lost 4 bases to trimming and J lost 5 bases; unmatched junction nucleotides: 7. The CDR3, as DNA: TGTGCCAGCAGCTCTTACACCGGGGGGGAGACCCAGTACTTC. Translated, it gives CASSSYTGGETQYF.

With regard to this clone: This sample includes further DNA sequences coding for the same CDR3. J is TRBJ1-4 and V is TRBV25-1; D perhaps matches TRBD1 (5 bases). CDR3 length equals 13 residues. V was clipped by 8 bases and J by 6 bases, with 13 bases between them. Germline V gene lookup returns CDR1 MGHDK and CDR2 SYGVNS. CDR3 residues: CASGQTGDEKLFF. CDR3 coding DNA: TGTGCCAGCGGCCAGACGGGGGATGAAAAACTGTTTTTT.

In this sample, this clone turned up a few times. The chain joins TRBV15 to TRBJ2-1, with D perhaps matching TRBD1 (6 bases). This CDR3 region has 12 residues. V lost 4 bases to trimming and J lost 10 bases, with 11 bases between them. Germline CDR1 reads LNHNV; CDR2 reads YYDKDF (reference sequence). The CDR3 protein is CATSILTGEQFF. The DNA for the CDR3 is TGTGCCACCAGCATACTGACAGGAGAGCAGTTCTTC.

The chain links TRBV7-3 to TRBJ2-3, with TRBD2 identical over 8 bases. The CDR3 extends over 16 amino acids. V lost 5 bases, J lost 0 bases, and 7 bases stayed unmatched. Germline V gene lookup returns CDR1 SGHTA and CDR2 FQGTGA. The CDR3 loop reads CASSPSGGTSTDTQYF. CDR3 coding DNA: TGTGCCAGCAGCCCTTCGGGAGGGACCAGCACAGATACGCAGTATTTT.

The rearrangement links TRBV6-5 to TRBJ1-2; 7 bases align to TRBD1. CDR1 is MNHEY and CDR2 is SVGAGI in the germline V gene. Trimming cost V 6 bases and J 2 bases; bases outside gene matches: 3. CDR3 length equals 13 residues. CDR3 DNA: TGTGCCAGCAGGCCGGGACAGAACTATGGCTACACCTTC. Its protein product is CASRPGQNYGYTF.

This clone occurred a few times. V and J are TRBV12-5 and TRBJ1-4; D is unresolved. The CDR3 consists of 15 residues. V was shortened by 2 bases and J by 0 bases, with 7 bases between the two germline ends. Germline lookup yields CDR1 LGHNT and CDR2 FRNRAP. CDR3 coding DNA: TGTGCTAGTGGTTTGATCCAGACAACTAATGAAAAACTGTTTTTT. This translates into CASGLIQTTNEKLFF.

The chain is built from TRBV28 and TRBJ2-7, with D uncertain. Germline V gene lookup returns CDR1 MDHEN and CDR2 SYDVKM. The ends were cut back, 5 bases at V and 4 bases at J, with 9 bases in the middle. The CDR3 loop spans 12 amino acids. The CDR3 sequence is CASSTVQYEQYF. CDR3 DNA: TGTGCCAGCAGTACGGTACAGTACGAGCAGTACTTC.

This clone occurred a few times. Within the sample, other DNA sequences also encode this same CDR3. The J gene is TRBJ1-3, the V gene TRBV30; D is unresolved. The germline V gene encodes CDR1 GTSNPN and CDR2 SVGIG (reference sequence). V was trimmed by 5 bases and J by 1 base, leaving 9 bases between them. The CDR3 has 13 residues. CDR3 protein: CAWSGGSGNTIYF. As DNA, the CDR3 is TGTGCCTGGTCGGGTGGTTCTGGAAACACCATATATTTT.

J is TRBJ1-6 and V is TRBV5-5; D is possibly TRBD1 (6 bases). The CDR3 is 15 amino acids. With 6 bases removed from V and 7 bases from J, the gap between germline ends came to 17 bases. Germline V CDR1 and CDR2: SGHKS, YYEKEE (reference sequence). CDR3 nucleotides: TGTGCCAGCAAAAGGGGGGGCAGGGACAATTCACCCCTCCACTTT. Protein sequence: CASKRGGRDNSPLHF. The full variable domain, rest sourced from reference TRBV5-5 and TRBJ1-6, is DAGVTQSPTHLIKTRGQQVTLRCSPISGHKSVSWYQQVLGQGPQFIFQYYEKEERGRGNFPDRFSARQFPNYSSELNVNALLLGDSALYLCASKRGGRDNSPLHFGNGTRLTVT.

V is TRBV2 and J is TRBJ1-5, with D possibly matching TRBD1 (5 bases). This CDR3 contains 14 residues. The germline gives CDR1 SNHLY, CDR2 FYNNEI. V was clipped by 6 bases and J by 0 bases, with 9 bases between them. The CDR3 coding sequence is TGTGCCAGCAGCTTCGGACATAGCAATCAGCCCCAGCATTTT. Translated, it gives CASSFGHSNQPQHF. The full variable domain, rest sourced from reference TRBV2 and TRBJ1-5, is EPEVTQTPSHQVTQMGQEVILRCVPISNHLYFYWYRQILGQKVEFLVSFYNNEISEKSEIFDDQFSVERPDGSNFTLKIRSTKLEDSAMYFCASSFGHSNQPQHFGDGTRLSIL.

This chain connects TRBV15 to TRBJ2-7; TRBD1 agrees at 9 bases. The CDR3 has 16 amino acids. Germline loops: CDR1 LNHNV, CDR2 YYDKDF (reference sequence). Trimming at V came to 4 bases and at J to 2 bases, leaving 9 bases not matched to a gene. CDR3 DNA: TGTGCCACCAGCATTTTAACCGGGACAGGGCCCTACGAGCAGTACTTC. Translated: CATSILTGTGPYEQYF. The whole variable domain, filled in from reference TRBV15 and TRBJ2-7, reads DAMVIQNPRYQVTQFGKPVTLSCSQTLNHNVMYWYQQKSSQAPKLLFHYYDKDFNNEADTPDNFQSRRPNTSFCFLDIRSPGLGDTAMYLCATSILTGTGPYEQYFGPGTRLTVT.

V usage is TRBV11-2 and J usage is TRBJ2-5; 8 positions match TRBD2. Trimming removed 3 bases from V and 4 bases from J; junction bases left unmatched: 7. The CDR3 is 15 residues long. Germline values: CDR1 SGHAT, CDR2 FQNNGV. CDR3 region: CASSFGTGGPETQYF. The CDR3 DNA is TGTGCCAGCAGCTTCGGAACGGGGGGGCCAGAGACCCAGTACTTC.

The chain couples TRBV6-1 to TRBJ1-2, with no clear D. Germline CDR1 and CDR2: MNHNS and SASEGT. The germline V and J ends were trimmed by 2 bases and 3 bases, with 7 bases remaining between them. The CDR3 sequence is 13 residues long. CDR3 bases: TGTGCCAGCAGTGAATGGGCTGACTATGGCTACACCTTC. The encoded protein is CASSEWADYGYTF.

The chain couples TRBV2 to TRBJ1-2, with D maybe TRBD1 (5 bases). V shed 7 bases and J shed 2 bases, with 11 bases lying between them. CDR1 SNHLY and CDR2 FYNNEI come from the germline V gene. The CDR3 extends over 13 amino acids. The CDR3 DNA sequence: TGTGCCAGCAAGGCGACAGCCAACTATGGCTACACCTTC. The encoded protein is CASKATANYGYTF.

This clone was seen a single time. The J gene is TRBJ2-7, the V gene TRBV5-5; no reliable D call. V lost 0 bases to trimming and J lost 0 bases, with 13 bases between them. The CDR3 spans 16 residues. CDR1 and CDR2 from the germline V gene are SGHKS and YYEKEE (reference sequence). As DNA, the CDR3 is TGTGCCAGCAGCTTGGGTCCGGTTCCTAGCTCCTACGAGCAGTACTTC. Translating it yields CASSLGPVPSSYEQYF.

The genes are TRBV6-5 and TRBJ2-5; possibly TRBD2 for D (6 bases). The CDR3 runs 16 residues. In germline, CDR1 is MNHEY, CDR2 SVGAGI. V was clipped by 0 bases and J by 2 bases, with 13 bases between them. The CDR3 region is CASSYSFSGLQETQYF. CDR3 bases: TGTGCCAGCAGTTACTCGTTCTCAGGACTACAAGAGACCCAGTACTTC.

V usage is TRBV2 and J usage is TRBJ1-2; D not resolved. V was clipped by 6 bases and J by 8 bases, with 16 bases between them. In germline, CDR1 is SNHLY, CDR2 FYNNEI. This CDR3 is 13 amino acids long. The CDR3 bases are TGTGCCAGCAGACCTGGGCCCGAAGAAGGCTACACCTTC. It translates to CASRPGPEEGYTF.

This clone occurred a few times. The V call is TRBV28, the J call TRBJ1-1, with 8 bases identical to TRBD1. Germline loops: CDR1 MDHEN, CDR2 SYDVKM. There are 13 residues in the CDR3. The trim removed 5 bases at V and 1 base at J, leaving 0 bases unmatched. The DNA of the CDR3 is TGTGCCAGCAGTACAGGGGGGAACACTGAAGCTTTCTTT. Translated, it gives CASSTGGNTEAFF.

About this clone: This CDR3 is also generated by other DNA sequences in the sample. The rearrangement joins TRBV9 to TRBJ2-3; 9 bases are a match to TRBD2. This CDR3 comprises 14 residues. V dropped 0 bases and J dropped 6; count of bases not matched to a gene: 2. The germline CDR1 and CDR2 sequences are SGDLS and YYNGEE. The chain's CDR3 is CASSVGGGADTQYF. CDR3 DNA sequence: TGTGCCAGCAGCGTAGGCGGGGGGGCGGATACGCAGTATTTT.

The chain recombines TRBV6-6 with TRBJ2-1; TRBD1 matches at 9 bases. CDR1 MNHNY and CDR2 SVGAGI come from the germline V gene (reference sequence). This CDR3 has 16 amino acids. V shed 5 bases, J shed 3 bases, and the junction held 8 bases outside the gene matches. CDR3 residues: CASSLWRTGDYNEQFF. The CDR3 DNA reads as TGTGCCAGCAGTCTGTGGAGGACAGGGGACTACAATGAGCAGTTCTTC.

The gene calls are TRBV2 and TRBJ2-1, with 7 bases matching TRBD1. V shed 4 bases, J shed 7 bases, and the junction held 4 bases outside the gene matches. This CDR3 is 13 amino acids long. The germline V gene encodes CDR1 SNHLY and CDR2 FYNNEI. The CDR3 DNA follows: TGTGCCAGCAGTGTACAGGGGTGGAATGAGCAGTTCTTC. Amino acid sequence: CASSVQGWNEQFF.

The rearrangement joins TRBV7-6 to TRBJ2-6, with 7 bases aligning to TRBD1. The CDR3 consists of 21 residues. Germline loops: CDR1 SGHVS, CDR2 FNYEAQ. Germline trimming cut 2 bases from V and 5 bases from J; bases unmatched to any gene: 21. The CDR3, as DNA: TGTGCCAGCAGCTTAAAAAGGTCAGGGGGTCAAAATGTTCTCTGGGCCAACGTCCTGACTTTC. This sequence encodes CASSLKRSGGQNVLWANVLTF.

V usage is TRBV6-5 and J usage is TRBJ1-2; D is possibly TRBD1 (5 bases). Trimming removed 2 bases at V and 4 bases at J, with 11 bases between. CDR1 and CDR2 (germline): MNHEY, SVGAGI. The length of the CDR3 is 14 residues. The CDR3 coding sequence is TGTGCCAGCAGTTACAGTGCAGGGCGCTATGGCTACACCTTC. Its translation is CASSYSAGRYGYTF.

The V call is TRBV19, the J call TRBJ2-7, with 9 bases fitting TRBD1. CDR3 size: 15 residues. Per the germline V gene, CDR1 is LNHDA and CDR2 is SQIVND (reference sequence). The V and J ends lost 7 bases and 7 bases, in that order; junction bases with no gene match: 14. This CDR3 reads CASTEGQGIFGEQYF. CDR3 sequence (DNA): TGTGCCAGTACCGAGGGACAGGGTATTTTTGGTGAGCAGTACTTC.

The chain carries TRBV5-1 and TRBJ1-2; D not resolved. The CDR3 has 15 residues. The V gene's germline CDR1 is SGHRS and CDR2 YFSETQ. V lost 2 bases, J lost 8 bases, and 19 bases lay in between. The CDR3 nucleotides read TGCGCCAGCAGCTTATCACCCACCCTTCAGCGGGGCTACACCTTC. Translation gives CASSLSPTLQRGYTF.

This rearrangement joins TRBV7-9 to TRBJ2-7; perhaps TRBD1 as D (6 bases). CDR1 SEHNR and CDR2 FQNEAQ come from the germline V gene (reference sequence). V was pared by 2 bases and J by 6 bases, with 14 bases between. This CDR3 is built from 14 residues. The CDR3 sequence is CASSLSRGTGEQYF. For the CDR3, the DNA is TGTGCCAGCAGCTTAAGCAGGGGTACGGGCGAGCAGTACTTC. The full variable domain, in which reference TRBV7-9 and TRBJ2-7 provide the parts outside the CDR3, is DTGVSQNPRHKITKRGQNVTFRCDPISEHNRLYWYRQTLGQGPEFLTYFQNEAQLEKSRLLSDRFSAERPKGSFSTLEIQRTEQGDSAMYLCASSLSRGTGEQYFGPGTRLTVT.

This sequence joins TRBV14 and TRBJ1-1; the match to TRBD1 covers 7 bases. The length of the CDR3 is 19 residues. Per germline, CDR1 SGHDN and CDR2 FVKESK. Trimming removed 0 bases from V and 0 bases from J; junction bases left unmatched: 13. Here the CDR3 reads CASSQEMSTGWPMNTEAFF. The CDR3 bases are TGTGCCAGCAGCCAAGAAATGTCGACAGGGTGGCCGATGAACACTGAAGCTTTCTTT. Full variable domain (rest looked up from reference TRBV14 and TRBJ1-1): EAGVTQFPSHSVIEKGQTVTLRCDPISGHDNLYWYRRVMGKEIKFLLHFVKESKQDESGMPNNRFLAERTGGTYSTLKVQPAELEDSGVYFCASSQEMSTGWPMNTEAFFGQGTRLTVV.

The CDR3: CASSFRGGYGTSSYNSPLHF. The CDR3 DNA sequence: TGTGCCAGCAGTTTCCGAGGTGGTTATGGCACGAGCTCCTATAATTCACCCCTCCACTTT. V and J are TRBV28 and TRBJ1-6; D is unclear. The CDR3 extends over 20 amino acids. V lost 3 bases to trimming and J lost 0 bases, with 21 bases between them. CDR1 MDHEN and CDR2 SYDVKM come from the germline V gene. Full variable domain (remainder filled in from reference TRBV28 and TRBJ1-6): DVKVTQSSRYLVKRTGEKVFLECVQDMDHENMFWYRQDPGLGLRLIYFSYDVKMKEKGDIPEGYSVSREKKERFSLILESASTNQTSMYLCASSFRGGYGTSSYNSPLHFGNGTRLTVT.

V is TRBV5-1 and J is TRBJ1-2; TRBD1 is a possible D gene (6 bases). Per germline, CDR1 SGHRS and CDR2 YFSETQ. V was trimmed by 7 bases and J by 7 bases, leaving 14 bases between them. This CDR3 has 12 amino acids. The CDR3 nucleotides are TGCGCCAGCTCGGACAGTGAATCTGGCTACACCTTC. It yields the protein CASSDSESGYTF.

The CDR3 protein is CASSIDRGGNGYTF. Here the CDR3 DNA reads TGTGCCAGTAGTATAGATCGGGGAGGGAATGGCTACACCTTC. The rearrangement uses TRBV19 and TRBJ1-2; D gene ambiguous. The CDR3 contains 14 residues. Germline V gene lookup returns CDR1 LNHDA and CDR2 SQIVND (reference sequence). The V and J ends lost 0 bases and 6 bases respectively, with 11 bases between them.

The rearrangement joins TRBV9 to TRBJ1-1; a possible D gene is TRBD1 (6 bases). The CDR3 contains 15 residues. CDR1 is SGDLS, CDR2 YYNGEE, per germline. With 3 bases removed from V and 0 bases from J, the gap between germline ends came to 12 bases. The CDR3 sequence: CASSAEGVMNTEAFF. DNA for the CDR3: TGTGCCAGCAGCGCCGAGGGGGTTATGAACACTGAAGCTTTCTTT.